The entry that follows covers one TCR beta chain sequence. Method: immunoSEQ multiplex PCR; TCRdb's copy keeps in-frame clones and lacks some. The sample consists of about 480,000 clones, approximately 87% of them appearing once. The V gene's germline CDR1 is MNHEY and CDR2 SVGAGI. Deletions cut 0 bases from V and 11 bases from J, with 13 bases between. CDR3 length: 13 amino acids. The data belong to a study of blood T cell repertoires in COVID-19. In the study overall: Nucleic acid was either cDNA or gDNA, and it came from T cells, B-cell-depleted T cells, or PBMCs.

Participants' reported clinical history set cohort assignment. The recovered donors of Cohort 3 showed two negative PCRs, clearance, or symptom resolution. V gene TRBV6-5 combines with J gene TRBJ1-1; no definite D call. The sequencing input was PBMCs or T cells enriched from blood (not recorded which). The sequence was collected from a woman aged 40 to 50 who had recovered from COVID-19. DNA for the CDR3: TGTGCCAGCAGTTACTCGAGGGATGCACCGGCTTTCTTT. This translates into CASSYSRDAPAFF.